The 14 T cell receptor beta chains presented below share a single source sample, sequenced in a study of blood T cell repertoires in COVID-19. The protocol was immunoSEQ multiplex PCR, while the TCRdb copy is restricted to in-frame clones and leaves out a portion. The sample includes 65,000 to 85,000 clones, around 87% of them seen just once. Sequencing used peripheral blood. Receptor source: a man in his forties or fifties with acute or convalescent COVID-19.

V usage is TRBV6-6 and J usage is TRBJ1-1; maybe TRBD1 (5 bases). V was shortened by 11 bases and J by 8 bases, with 24 bases between the two germline ends. CDR3 length: 14 residues. Germline CDR1 MNHNY, CDR2 SVGAGI (reference sequence). For the CDR3, the DNA is TGTGCCGGATCCCCGGACACGCGAACCGGGGAAGCTTTCTTT. Encoded protein: CAGSPDTRTGEAFF.

The gene calls are TRBV5-6 and TRBJ1-2, with TRBD1 as a possible D gene (6 bases). Trimming removed 1 base at V and 3 bases at J, with 10 bases between. This CDR3 comprises 14 residues. Germline V gene sequence: CDR1 SGHDT, CDR2 YYEEEE. The CDR3 DNA sequence: TGTGCCAGCAGCTTGCCAGGGGATTACTATGGCTACACCTTC. Its protein is CASSLPGDYYGYTF.

This clone is a singleton in its sample. The chain joins TRBV28 to TRBJ1-5, with a tentative D call TRBD1 (6 bases). V was cut by 6 bases and J by 2 bases, with 17 bases left in between. Germline CDR1 reads MDHEN; CDR2 reads SYDVKM. The CDR3 has 16 amino acids. In DNA, the CDR3 is TGTGCCAGCAGCTACCGGGGAGGGGGTGGCAATCAGCCCCAGCATTTT. It encodes CASSYRGGGGNQPQHF.

This chain connects TRBV9 to TRBJ1-6, with TRBD1 as a possible D gene (6 bases). There are 14 residues in the CDR3. Germline CDR1 is SGDLS and CDR2 is YYNGEE. V gave up 3 bases and J gave up 7 bases, with 11 bases separating them. The CDR3 DNA reads as TGTGCCAGCAGCGCACAGACAGGAAATTCACCCCTCCACTTT. It codes for CASSAQTGNSPLHF.

The V and J genes are TRBV5-5 and TRBJ2-7, with a possible D match to TRBD1 (5 bases). The V gene lost 5 bases and the J gene lost 2 bases, with 11 bases spanning the gap. In germline, CDR1 is SGHKS, CDR2 YYEKEE (reference sequence). There are 13 residues in the CDR3. The CDR3 nucleotides are TGTGCCAGCAGTCCGTTAGGGGCCTACGAGCAGTACTTC. This encodes CASSPLGAYEQYF.

This sequence joins TRBV4-2 and TRBJ2-7, with 7 bases matching TRBD2. The CDR3 contains 14 residues. The junction had 8 bases not matched to a gene; V was cut back by 4 bases and J by 5 bases. Germline V gene data show CDR1 as LGHNA and CDR2 as YNFKEQ. The CDR3 DNA is TGTGCCAGCAGCCCGTACGGACTAGTCCACGAGCAGTACTTC. This codes for CASSPYGLVHEQYF.

This clone was recorded a few times. The chain links TRBV3-1 (or the pseudogene TRBV3-2) to TRBJ2-1; tentative D call: TRBD2 (6 bases). V lost 1 base and J lost 6, with 10 bases in between. Germline V gene data show CDR1 as LGHDT and CDR2 as YNNKEL (reference sequence). The CDR3 spans 14 residues. CDR3 bases: TGTGCCAGCAGCCAAGGGAGGGAGGTCAATGAGCAGTTCTTC. It translates to CASSQGREVNEQFF.

The chain recombines TRBV30 with TRBJ2-5, with D possibly matching TRBD2 (5 bases). This CDR3 is 14 amino acids long. CDR1 GTSNPN and CDR2 SVGIG come from the germline V gene (reference sequence). Trimming removed 0 bases from V and 9 bases from J, with 17 bases in between. The CDR3 sequence: CAWSVGRSHGAQYF. The CDR3 DNA is TGTGCCTGGAGTGTCGGCCGGTCCCACGGGGCCCAGTACTTC.

The chain has TRBV5-6 and TRBJ2-7, with a tentative D call TRBD1 (6 bases). The length of the CDR3 is 14 residues. CDR1 is SGHDT, CDR2 YYEEEE, per germline. The ends were cut back, 7 bases at V and 0 bases at J, with 14 bases in the middle. The DNA for the CDR3 is TGTGCCAGCCAGCTGAGGGGGTACTCCTACGAGCAGTACTTC. Encoded protein: CASQLRGYSYEQYF. The whole variable domain, filled in from reference TRBV5-6 and TRBJ2-7, reads DAGVTQSPTHLIKTRGQQVTLRCSPKSGHDTVSWYQQALGQGPQFIFQYYEEEERQRGNFPDRFSGHQFPNYSSELNVNALLLGDSALYLCASQLRGYSYEQYFGPGTRLTVT.

The J gene is TRBJ1-1, the V gene TRBV27; 8 bases are shared with TRBD1. Unmatched junction bases numbered 4, after V lost 4 bases and J lost 0 bases. CDR3 size: 15 residues. Germline lookup yields CDR1 MNHEY and CDR2 SMNVEV (reference sequence). The CDR3, as DNA: TGTGCCAGCAGTTATACAGGGGGATTGAACACTGAAGCTTTCTTT. Protein sequence: CASSYTGGLNTEAFF.

This clone has just one count. The CDR3 here is CASSQEVGRVVQPQHF. Here the CDR3 DNA reads TGCGCCAGCAGCCAAGAGGTGGGCAGGGTGGTTCAGCCCCAGCATTTT. The V call is TRBV4-3, the J call TRBJ1-5; tentative D call: TRBD1 (5 bases). Trimming shortened V by 0 bases and J by 6 bases, and 15 bases separated the two germline ends. CDR1 LGHNA and CDR2 YSLEER come from the germline V gene. This CDR3 is 16 amino acids long.

This chain connects TRBV5-1 to TRBJ1-4; D is unresolved. V lost 0 bases and J 7 bases, leaving 16 bases between the germline ends. The germline CDR1 and CDR2 sequences are SGHRS and YFSETQ. The CDR3 runs 16 residues. The CDR3 DNA reads TGCGCCAGCAGCTTGGGTTTTGGATCGGCAGGTGAAAAACTGTTTTTT. Amino acids: CASSLGFGSAGEKLFF.

The V call is TRBV10-3, the J call TRBJ2-7; D perhaps matches TRBD2 (6 bases). The CDR3 totals 14 residues. Germline V gene lookup returns CDR1 ENHRY and CDR2 SYGVKD. V was shortened by 7 bases and J by 0 bases, with 13 bases between the two germline ends. CDR3 in amino acids: CAIMEGPSSYEQYF. In nucleotides, the CDR3 is TGTGCCATCATGGAGGGACCGAGCTCCTACGAGCAGTACTTC.

The gene calls are TRBV6-2 or TRBV6-3 and TRBJ2-3; 7 positions match TRBD1. The germline V gene has CDR1 MNHEY and CDR2 SVGEGT. The CDR3 runs to 14 residues. V shed 4 bases, J shed 2 bases, and the junction held 3 bases outside the gene matches. The CDR3 DNA follows: TGTGCCAGCAGTTCCGGACAGGCCACAGATACGCAGTATTTT. The encoded protein is CASSSGQATDTQYF.